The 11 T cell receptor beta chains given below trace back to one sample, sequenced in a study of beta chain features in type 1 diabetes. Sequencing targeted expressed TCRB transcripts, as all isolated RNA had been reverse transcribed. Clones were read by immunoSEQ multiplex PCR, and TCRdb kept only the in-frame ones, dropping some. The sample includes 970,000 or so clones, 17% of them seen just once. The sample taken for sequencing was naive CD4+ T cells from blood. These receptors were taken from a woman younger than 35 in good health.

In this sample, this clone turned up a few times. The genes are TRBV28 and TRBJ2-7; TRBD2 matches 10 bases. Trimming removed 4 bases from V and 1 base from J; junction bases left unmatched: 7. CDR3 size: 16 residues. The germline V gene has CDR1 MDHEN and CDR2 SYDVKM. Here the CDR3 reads CASSSGASGGSYEQYF. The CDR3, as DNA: TGTGCCAGCAGTTCCGGCGCTAGCGGGGGTTCCTACGAGCAGTACTTC.

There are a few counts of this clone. This CDR3 is CASSSPGGIGNEQFF. CDR3 nucleotides: TGTGCCAGCAGCTCCCCAGGGGGAATAGGGAATGAGCAGTTCTTC. V and J are TRBV7-2 and TRBJ2-1, with TRBD1 matching 7 bases. The CDR3 loop spans 15 amino acids. Germline lookup yields CDR1 SGHTA and CDR2 FQGNSA. The J segment lost 7 bases and the V segment lost 4 bases, leaving 10 bases of the junction unmatched.

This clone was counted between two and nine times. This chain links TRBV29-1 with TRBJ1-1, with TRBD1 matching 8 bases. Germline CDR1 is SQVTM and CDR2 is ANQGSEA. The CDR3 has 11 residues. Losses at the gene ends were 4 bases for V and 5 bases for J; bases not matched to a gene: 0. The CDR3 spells CSVGQGTEAFF. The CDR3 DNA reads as TGCAGCGTTGGACAGGGGACTGAAGCTTTCTTT. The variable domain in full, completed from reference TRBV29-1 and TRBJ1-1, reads SAVISQKPSRDICQRGTSLTIQCQVDSQVTMMFWYRQQPGQSLTLIATANQGSEATYESGFVIDKFPISRPNLTFSTLTVSNMSPEDSSIYLCSVGQGTEAFFGQGTRLTVV.

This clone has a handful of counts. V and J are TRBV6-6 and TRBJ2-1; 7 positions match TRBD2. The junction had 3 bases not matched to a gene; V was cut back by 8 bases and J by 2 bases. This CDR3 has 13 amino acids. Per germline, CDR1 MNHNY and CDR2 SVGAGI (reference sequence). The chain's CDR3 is CASGRVPYNEQFF. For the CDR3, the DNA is TGTGCCAGCGGGAGGGTACCCTACAATGAGCAGTTCTTC.

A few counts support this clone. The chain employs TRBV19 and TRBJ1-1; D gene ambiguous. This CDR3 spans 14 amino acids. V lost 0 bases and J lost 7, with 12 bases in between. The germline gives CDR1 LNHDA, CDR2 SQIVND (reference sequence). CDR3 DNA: TGTGCCAGTAGTATAGATCTGTTAGGATATGAAGCTTTCTTT. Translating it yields CASSIDLLGYEAFF.

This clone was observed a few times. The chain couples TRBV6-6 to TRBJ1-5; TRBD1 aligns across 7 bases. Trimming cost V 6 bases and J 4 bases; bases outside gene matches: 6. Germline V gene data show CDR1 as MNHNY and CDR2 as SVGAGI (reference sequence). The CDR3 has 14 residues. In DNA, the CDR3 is TGTGCCAGCAGCAACAGGGGTTCGAATCAGCCCCAGCATTTT. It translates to CASSNRGSNQPQHF.

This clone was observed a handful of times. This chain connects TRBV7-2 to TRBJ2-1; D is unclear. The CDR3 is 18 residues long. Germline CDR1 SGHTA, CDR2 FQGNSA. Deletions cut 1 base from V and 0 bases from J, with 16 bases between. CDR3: CASSLVLRTWSSYNEQFF. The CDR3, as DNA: TGTGCCAGCAGCTTAGTGCTTAGGACGTGGAGCTCCTACAATGAGCAGTTCTTC.

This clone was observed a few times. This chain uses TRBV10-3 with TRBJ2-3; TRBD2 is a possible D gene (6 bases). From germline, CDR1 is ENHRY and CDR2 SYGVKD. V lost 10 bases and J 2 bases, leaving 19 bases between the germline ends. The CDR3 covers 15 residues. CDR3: CATGRFSGNTDTQYF. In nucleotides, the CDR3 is TGTGCCACCGGGCGGTTTAGCGGAAACACAGATACGCAGTATTTT.

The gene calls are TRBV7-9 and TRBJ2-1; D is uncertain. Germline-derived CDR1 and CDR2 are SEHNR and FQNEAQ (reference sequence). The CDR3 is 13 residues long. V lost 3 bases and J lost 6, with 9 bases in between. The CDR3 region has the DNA TGTGCCAGCAGCTTCGATTGGTTCAATGAGCAGTTCTTC. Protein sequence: CASSFDWFNEQFF.

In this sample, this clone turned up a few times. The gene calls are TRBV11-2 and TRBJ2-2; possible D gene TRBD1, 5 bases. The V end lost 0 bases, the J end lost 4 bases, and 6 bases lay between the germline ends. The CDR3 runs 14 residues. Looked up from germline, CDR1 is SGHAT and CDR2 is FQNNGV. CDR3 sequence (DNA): TGTGCCAGCAGCTTAGAAGACAGCACCGGGGAGCTGTTTTTT. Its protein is CASSLEDSTGELFF.

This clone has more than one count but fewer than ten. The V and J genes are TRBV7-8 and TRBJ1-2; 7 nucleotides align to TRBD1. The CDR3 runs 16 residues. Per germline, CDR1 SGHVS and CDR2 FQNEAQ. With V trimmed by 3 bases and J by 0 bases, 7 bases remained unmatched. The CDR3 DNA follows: TGTGCCAGCAGCTTGTCGACCGGGACAGCTAACTATGGCTACACCTTC. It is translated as CASSLSTGTANYGYTF.